The 17 T cell receptor beta chains in this list originate from one sample, sequenced in a study of T-cell reconstitution after alpha-beta-depleted transplantation in children. The library targeted TCRbeta and was prepared with unique molecular identifiers. Each CDR3 protein gets one entry after TCRdb re-called the PCR reads with MiXCR. Of 450,000 to 600,000 distinct CDR3 sequences listed, 30% to 35% are singletons. Material: PBMCs from the stem cell graft donor, obtained from the stem cell graft. These receptors were obtained from a human donor who donated a stem cell graft to a child with aplastic anemia.

This clonotype was counted a few times. The genes are TRBV4-2 and TRBJ2-7; the match to TRBD2 covers 10 bases. The CDR3 is 16 amino acids. After removal of 2 bases from V and 1 base from J, the junction contained 5 bases not matched to a gene. The germline gives CDR1 LGHNA, CDR2 YNFKEQ. CDR3 nucleotides: TGTGCCAGCAGCCAATTCGGACTAGCGGAGTCCTACGAGCAGTACTTC. Translation: CASSQFGLAESYEQYF.

This clonotype was seen a few times. The chain employs TRBV6-5 and TRBJ2-3; D is unresolved. This CDR3 comprises 17 residues. Trimming removed 0 bases from V and 2 bases from J, with 15 bases in between. CDR1 is MNHEY, CDR2 SVGAGI, per germline. The CDR3 protein is CASSYSDAPTNTDTQYF. The CDR3 nucleotides are TGTGCCAGCAGTTACTCGGACGCTCCTACCAACACAGATACGCAGTATTTT.

The rearrangement uses TRBV20-1 and TRBJ1-3; D gene uncertain. This CDR3 is 13 amino acids long. Trimming cost V 6 bases and J 3 bases, with 12 bases left between them. Germline V gene sequence: CDR1 DFQATT, CDR2 SNEGSKA (reference sequence). The CDR3 nucleotides are TGCAGTGCAGCGCTAACTCATGGAAACACCATATATTTT. Translated, it gives CSAALTHGNTIYF.

The chain combines TRBV7-9 with TRBJ2-7; a weak D match, TRBD1 (5 bases). The CDR3 length is 12 residues. Germline CDR1 SEHNR, CDR2 FQNEAQ (reference sequence). The V end was cut by 2 bases, the J end by 6 bases, with 8 bases between. The CDR3 DNA is TGTGCCAGCAGCTTAATGGACACCGAGCAGTACTTC. Translated, it gives CASSLMDTEQYF.

The rearrangement uses TRBV5-1 and TRBJ2-2, with 7 bases that match TRBD1. This CDR3 spans 15 amino acids. The germline gives CDR1 SGHRS, CDR2 YFSETQ. The ends lost 1 base at V and 4 bases at J; junction bases unmatched: 4. In DNA form, the CDR3 reads TGCGCCAGCAGCTTGACCTCAGGGGGCACCGGGGAGCTGTTTTTT. Translation gives CASSLTSGGTGELFF.

V gene TRBV20-1 combines with J gene TRBJ2-5; D is perhaps TRBD2 (7 bases). Trimming cost V 5 bases and J 5 bases, with 21 bases left between them. Looked up from germline, CDR1 is DFQATT and CDR2 is SNEGSKA (reference sequence). This CDR3 has 15 residues. The CDR3: CSAQGREGFGETQYF. In DNA, the CDR3 is TGCAGTGCTCAGGGGAGGGAGGGTTTCGGGGAGACCCAGTACTTC.

Here the CDR3 reads CASKKLPGGRETQYF. The CDR3 DNA follows: TGTGCCAGCAAGAAGCTACCGGGAGGTCGGGAGACCCAGTACTTC. This chain links TRBV6-1 with TRBJ2-5, with 7 bases that match TRBD2. Losses at the gene ends were 7 bases for V and 5 bases for J; bases not matched to a gene: 13. The CDR3 length is 15 residues. Germline CDR1 is MNHNS and CDR2 is SASEGT.

As to this clonotype: The junction does not match germline at one end; this may be a read error. This chain joins TRBV7-3 and TRBJ1-2; D remains ambiguous. In germline, CDR1 is SGHTA, CDR2 FQGTGA. CDR3 length equals 13 residues. CDR3 DNA: TGTGCCAGCAGCTTTACCCTCTCTCGTGGCGACACCTTC. Amino acids: CASSFTLSRGDTF.

The chain joins TRBV19 to TRBJ2-1, with 11 nucleotides matching TRBD2. Germline V gives CDR1 LNHDA, CDR2 SQIVND (reference sequence). The J segment lost 6 bases and the V segment lost 1 base, leaving 8 bases of the junction unmatched. The CDR3 covers 17 residues. The CDR3 reads CASSIVATSGTINEQFF. The CDR3 DNA reads as TGTGCCAGTAGTATAGTCGCGACTAGCGGGACCATCAATGAGCAGTTCTTC.

The table lists this clonotype with a few counts. The junction does not match germline at one end; this may be a read error. The chain links TRBV5-6 to TRBJ2-7; TRBD1 aligns across 7 bases. The CDR3 spans 11 residues. CDR1 and CDR2 from the germline V gene are SGHDT and YYEEEE. The CDR3 region is CASSLTGDASF. The CDR3 nucleotides are TGTGCCAGCAGCCTAACAGGGGATGCTAGCTTC.

The CDR3 DNA is TGCAGCGTTGTTAGATCCGGCGGCTATGGCTACACCTTC. It codes for CSVVRSGGYGYTF. The chain is built from TRBV29-1 and TRBJ1-2; D gene uncertain. The CDR3 totals 13 residues. The V gene's germline CDR1 is SQVTM and CDR2 ANQGSEA. V lost 4 bases and J 4 bases, leaving 13 bases between the germline ends. Drawing the rest from reference TRBV29-1 and TRBJ1-2, the complete variable domain is SAVISQKPSRDICQRGTSLTIQCQVDSQVTMMFWYRQQPGQSLTLIATANQGSEATYESGFVIDKFPISRPNLTFSTLTVSNMSPEDSSIYLCSVVRSGGYGYTFGSGTRLTVV.

This clonotype was found once. The chain uses TRBV4-3 and TRBJ1-3, with 12 positions matching TRBD1. Germline CDR1 and CDR2: LGHNA and YSLEER. The CDR3 is made up of 17 amino acids. V gave up 1 base and J gave up 3 bases; unmatched junction bases: 4. In DNA, the CDR3 is TGCGCCAGCAGCCAAGTTGGGGACAGGGGGCGTGGAAACACCATATATTTT. This gives the protein CASSQVGDRGRGNTIYF.

Only a few counts were recorded for this clonotype. The gene calls are TRBV7-2 and TRBJ1-4; possible D gene TRBD1, 6 bases. The V gene lost 4 bases and the J gene lost 4 bases, with 13 bases spanning the gap. The CDR3 is made up of 15 amino acids. The germline gives CDR1 SGHTA, CDR2 FQGNSA. The DNA of the CDR3 is TGTGCCAGCAGCTCGGGGGGCGGGGGTAATGAAAAACTGTTTTTT. Protein sequence: CASSSGGGGNEKLFF.

The chain couples TRBV21-1 to TRBJ2-3; the tabulated D call, TRBD2, remains unverified against the DNA. TRBV21-1 is a documented pseudogene. This CDR3 contains 16 residues. The CDR3 spells CASSKRGREVADTQYF. The CDR3 DNA reads TGTGCCAGCAGCAAAAGGGGACGGGAGGTGGCAGATACGCAGTATTTT.

The V and J genes are TRBV29-1 and TRBJ2-1; tentatively, D is TRBD1 or TRBD2 (7 bases each). In germline, CDR1 is SQVTM, CDR2 ANQGSEA. Trimming took off 3 bases at V and 7 bases at J, with 16 bases between the two ends. The CDR3 length is 14 residues. The CDR3 DNA reads as TGCAGCGTTGAGGGAGGGGGCGCGGGTAATGAGCAGTTCTTC. Its translation: CSVEGGGAGNEQFF.

This clonotype has only a few counts. V usage is TRBV7-2 and J usage is TRBJ2-7; no clear D. Per the germline V gene, CDR1 is SGHTA and CDR2 is FQGNSA. The length of the CDR3 is 11 residues. Trimming shortened V by 2 bases and J by 6 bases, and 5 bases separated the two germline ends. The DNA for the CDR3 is TGTGCCAGCAGCTTATCAGTCGAGCAGTACTTC. It codes for CASSLSVEQYF.

This clonotype has more than one count but fewer than ten. V gene TRBV14 combines with J gene TRBJ2-3; 10 bases are shared with TRBD2. The CDR3 covers 17 residues. The ends lost 3 bases at V and 0 bases at J; junction bases unmatched: 6. Germline V gene sequence: CDR1 SGHDN, CDR2 FVKESK. The CDR3 reads CASSQLAGVTSTDTQYF. In DNA form, the CDR3 reads TGTGCCAGCAGCCAGCTAGCGGGAGTGACTAGCACAGATACGCAGTATTTT.